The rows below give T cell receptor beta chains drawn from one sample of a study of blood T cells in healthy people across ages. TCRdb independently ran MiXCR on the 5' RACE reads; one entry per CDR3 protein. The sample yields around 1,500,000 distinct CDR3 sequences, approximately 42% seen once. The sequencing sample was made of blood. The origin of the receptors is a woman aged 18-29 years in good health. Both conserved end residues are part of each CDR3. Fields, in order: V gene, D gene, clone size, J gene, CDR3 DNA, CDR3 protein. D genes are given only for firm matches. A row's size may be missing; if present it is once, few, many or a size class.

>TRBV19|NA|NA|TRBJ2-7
TGTGCCAGTAGTTCGGCAGGGCTGAGCGAGCAGTACTTC
CASSSAGLSEQYF
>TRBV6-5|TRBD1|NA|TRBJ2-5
TGTGCCAGCAGTTACTCCGCGGGGACAGGGGAAGAGACCCAGTACTTC
CASSYSAGTGEETQYF
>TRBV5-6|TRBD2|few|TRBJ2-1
TGTGCCAGCAGCCAAGGACTAGCGGGAGGCCCCTTTGTCTCTGAGCAGTTCTTC
CASSQGLAGGPFVSEQFF
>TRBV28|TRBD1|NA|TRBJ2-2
TGTGCCAGCAGTTTAGGGACAGGGGGCGGGGAGCTGTTTTTT
CASSLGTGGGELFF
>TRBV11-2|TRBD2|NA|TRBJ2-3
TGTGCCAGCAGCCTCCTCGGGGGGATCCTCGGCACAGATACGCAGTATTTT
CASSLLGGILGTDTQYF
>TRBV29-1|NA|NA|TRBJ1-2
TGCAGCGTTGGGGGACCGGGGTATGGCTACACCTTC
CSVGGPGYGYTF
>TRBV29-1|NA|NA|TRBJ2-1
TGCAGCTATGCTAGTTACCAAGAGACCCAGTTCTTC
CSYASYQETQFF
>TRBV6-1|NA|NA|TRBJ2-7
TGTGCCAGCAGGAGAGACAACTACGAGCAGTACTTC
CASRRDNYEQYF
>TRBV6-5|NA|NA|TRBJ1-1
TGTGCCAGCAGTGACCTGACAGCTATGAACACTGAAGCTTTCTTT
CASSDLTAMNTEAFF
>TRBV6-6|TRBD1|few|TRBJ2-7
TGTGCCAGCAGTTACTCGGGACAGGGGTCGGGCGAGCAGTACTTC
CASSYSGQGSGEQYF
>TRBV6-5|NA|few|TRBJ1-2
TGTGCCAGCAGTTACGACATTGTCCCTAACTATGGCTACACCTTC
CASSYDIVPNYGYTF
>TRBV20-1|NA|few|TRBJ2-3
TGCAGTGCTAGCCGAAATACAGATACGCAGTATTTT
CSASRNTDTQYF
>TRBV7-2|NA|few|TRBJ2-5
TGTGCCAGCAGCTCCTCGCAGTACCAAGAGACCCAGTACTTC
CASSSSQYQETQYF